This TCR beta chain was found in a study of beta chain features in type 1 diabetes. Notes on the study in general: PCR, the amplification step, might favor shorter templates, equally in patients and controls. Shortening that was moderate but significant affected the TCRB CDR3s of Type 1 diabetes patients in all four CD4+ subsets.

A word on this clone: Its cognate antigen is unknown.

The authors reverse transcribed all of the isolated RNA, so sequencing captured expressed TCRB transcripts. Sequenced by immunoSEQ multiplex PCR; TCRdb stores in-frame clones only, minus some. The data show roughly 150,000 clones, approximately 9.1% seen once. Germline V CDR1 and CDR2: SGHTA, FQGNSA. The V and J ends lost 3 bases and 6 bases, in that order; junction bases with no gene match: 6. CDR3 length: 16 amino acids. Every participating donor gave one draw, a heparinised blood sample averaging roughly 100 mL. The V gene is TRBV7-2, the J gene TRBJ2-3, with 13 positions matching TRBD2. Source material: central memory CD4+ T cells from blood. This TCR was sampled from a woman aged 30 to 39 with type 1 diabetes. The CDR3 region has the DNA TGTGCCAGCAGCTTCGGACTAGCGGGAGCGAGTGATACGCAGTATTTT. It codes for CASSFGLAGASDTQYF.